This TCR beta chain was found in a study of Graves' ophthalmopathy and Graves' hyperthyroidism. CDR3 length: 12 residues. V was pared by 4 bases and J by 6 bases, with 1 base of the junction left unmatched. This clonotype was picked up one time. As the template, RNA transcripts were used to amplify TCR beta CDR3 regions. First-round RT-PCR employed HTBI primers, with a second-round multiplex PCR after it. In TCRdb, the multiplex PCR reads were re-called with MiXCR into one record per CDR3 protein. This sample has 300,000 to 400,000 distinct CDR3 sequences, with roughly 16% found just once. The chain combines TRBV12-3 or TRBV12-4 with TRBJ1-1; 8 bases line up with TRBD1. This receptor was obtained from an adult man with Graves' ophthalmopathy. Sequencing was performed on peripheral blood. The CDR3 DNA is TGTGCCAGCAGTTGGGGACAGGCTGAAGCTTTCTTT. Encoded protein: CASSWGQAEAFF.